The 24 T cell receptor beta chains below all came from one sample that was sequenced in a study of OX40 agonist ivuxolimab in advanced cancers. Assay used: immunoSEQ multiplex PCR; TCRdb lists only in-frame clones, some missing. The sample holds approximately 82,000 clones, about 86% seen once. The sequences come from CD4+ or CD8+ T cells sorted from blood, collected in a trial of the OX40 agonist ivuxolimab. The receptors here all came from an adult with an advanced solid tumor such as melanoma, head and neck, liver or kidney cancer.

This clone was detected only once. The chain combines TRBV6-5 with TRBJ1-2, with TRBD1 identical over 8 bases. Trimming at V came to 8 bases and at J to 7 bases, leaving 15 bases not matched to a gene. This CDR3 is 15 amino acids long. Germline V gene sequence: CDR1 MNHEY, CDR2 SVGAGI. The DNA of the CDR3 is TGTGCCAGCCGACGCCCCGGACAGGGAGTATTTGGCTACACCTTC. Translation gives CASRRPGQGVFGYTF.

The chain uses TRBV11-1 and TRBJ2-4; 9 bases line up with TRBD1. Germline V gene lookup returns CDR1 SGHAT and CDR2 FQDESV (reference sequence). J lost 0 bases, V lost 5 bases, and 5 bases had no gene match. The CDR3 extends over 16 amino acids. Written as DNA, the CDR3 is TGTGCCAGCAGCCCGGGACAGGGACTAGCCAAAAACATTCAGTACTTC. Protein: CASSPGQGLAKNIQYF.

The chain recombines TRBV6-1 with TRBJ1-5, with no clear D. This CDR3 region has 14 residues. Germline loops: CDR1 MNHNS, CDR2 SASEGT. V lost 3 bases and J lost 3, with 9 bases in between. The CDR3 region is CASSELAVNQPQHF. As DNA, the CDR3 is TGTGCCAGCAGTGAGTTGGCAGTCAATCAGCCCCAGCATTTT.

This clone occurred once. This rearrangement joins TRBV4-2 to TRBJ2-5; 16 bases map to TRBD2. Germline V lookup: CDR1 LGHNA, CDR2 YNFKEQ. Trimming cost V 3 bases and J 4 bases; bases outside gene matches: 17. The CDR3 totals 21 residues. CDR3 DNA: TGTGCCAGCAGCCATCCCCCCGGGACTAGCGGGAGGGAGGTAAGGATAGAGACCCAGTACTTC. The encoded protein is CASSHPPGTSGREVRIETQYF.

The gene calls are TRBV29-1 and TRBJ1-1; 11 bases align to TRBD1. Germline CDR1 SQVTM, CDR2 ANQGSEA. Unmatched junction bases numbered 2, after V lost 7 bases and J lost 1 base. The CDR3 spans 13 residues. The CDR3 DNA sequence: TGCAGCGCTGGGACAGGGGGGAACACTGAAGCTTTCTTT. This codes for CSAGTGGNTEAFF.

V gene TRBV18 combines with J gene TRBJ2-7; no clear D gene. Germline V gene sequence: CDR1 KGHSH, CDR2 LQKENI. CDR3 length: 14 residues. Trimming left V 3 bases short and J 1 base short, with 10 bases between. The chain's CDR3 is CASSPVGNSYEQYF. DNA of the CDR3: TGTGCCAGCTCACCCGTGGGGAATTCCTACGAGCAGTACTTC.

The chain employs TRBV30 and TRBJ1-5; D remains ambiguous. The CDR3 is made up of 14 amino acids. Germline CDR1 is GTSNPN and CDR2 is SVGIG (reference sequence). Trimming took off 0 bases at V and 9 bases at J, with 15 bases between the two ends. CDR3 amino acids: CAWSVRLGSGPQHF. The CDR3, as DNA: TGTGCCTGGAGTGTAAGGTTGGGGTCAGGGCCCCAGCATTTT.

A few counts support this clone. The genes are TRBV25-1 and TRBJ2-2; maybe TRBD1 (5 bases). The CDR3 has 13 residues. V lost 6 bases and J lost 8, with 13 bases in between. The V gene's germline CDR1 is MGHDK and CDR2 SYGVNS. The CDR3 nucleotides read TGTGCCAGCAGGCAGCCAGGGTCGGGGGAGCTGTTTTTT. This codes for CASRQPGSGELFF.

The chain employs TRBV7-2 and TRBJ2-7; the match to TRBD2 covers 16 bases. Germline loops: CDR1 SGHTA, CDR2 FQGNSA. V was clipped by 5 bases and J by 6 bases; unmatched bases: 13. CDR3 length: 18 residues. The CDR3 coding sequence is TGTGCCAGCAGCCTCCGTCCCGGGACTAGCGGGAGGGCCCTCGAGCAGTACTTC. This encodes CASSLRPGTSGRALEQYF. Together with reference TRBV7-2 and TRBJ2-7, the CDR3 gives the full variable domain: GAGVSQSPSNKVTEKGKDVELRCDPISGHTALYWYRQSLGQGLEFLIYFQGNSAPDKSGLPSDRFSAERTGGSVSTLTIQRTQQEDSAVYLCASSLRPGTSGRALEQYFGPGTRLTVT.

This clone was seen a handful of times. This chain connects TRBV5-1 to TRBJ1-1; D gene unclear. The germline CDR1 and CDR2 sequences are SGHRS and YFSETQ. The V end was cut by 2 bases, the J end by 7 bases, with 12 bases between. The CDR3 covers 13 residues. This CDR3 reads CASSLLGSNEAFF. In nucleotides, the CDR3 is TGCGCCAGCAGCTTATTAGGGAGCAATGAAGCTTTCTTT.

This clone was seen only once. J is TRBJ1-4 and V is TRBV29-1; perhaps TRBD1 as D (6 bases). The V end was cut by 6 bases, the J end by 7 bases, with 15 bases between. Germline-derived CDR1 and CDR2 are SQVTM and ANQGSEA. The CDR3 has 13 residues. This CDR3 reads CSVAHRVSEKLFF. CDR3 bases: TGCAGCGTAGCTCACAGGGTTTCTGAAAAACTGTTTTTT.

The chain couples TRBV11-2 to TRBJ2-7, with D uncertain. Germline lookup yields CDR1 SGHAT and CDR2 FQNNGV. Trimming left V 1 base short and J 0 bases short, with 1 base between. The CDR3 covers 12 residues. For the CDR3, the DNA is TGTGCCAGCAGCTTAGTCTCCTACGAGCAGTACTTC. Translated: CASSLVSYEQYF.

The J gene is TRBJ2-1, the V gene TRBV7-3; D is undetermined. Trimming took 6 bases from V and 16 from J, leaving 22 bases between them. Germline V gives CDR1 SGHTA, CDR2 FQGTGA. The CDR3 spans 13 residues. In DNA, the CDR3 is TGTGCCAGCAGTCAAGGGTGGGCCTCTTCCCCCTTCTTC. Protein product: CASSQGWASSPFF.

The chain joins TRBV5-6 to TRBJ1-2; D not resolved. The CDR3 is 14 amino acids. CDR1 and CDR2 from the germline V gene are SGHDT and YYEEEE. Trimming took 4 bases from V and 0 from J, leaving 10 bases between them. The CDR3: CASSPPRANYGYTF. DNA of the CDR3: TGTGCCAGCAGCCCACCCCGGGCTAACTATGGCTACACCTTC. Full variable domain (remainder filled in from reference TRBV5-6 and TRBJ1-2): DAGVTQSPTHLIKTRGQQVTLRCSPKSGHDTVSWYQQALGQGPQFIFQYYEEEERQRGNFPDRFSGHQFPNYSSELNVNALLLGDSALYLCASSPPRANYGYTFGSGTRLTVV.

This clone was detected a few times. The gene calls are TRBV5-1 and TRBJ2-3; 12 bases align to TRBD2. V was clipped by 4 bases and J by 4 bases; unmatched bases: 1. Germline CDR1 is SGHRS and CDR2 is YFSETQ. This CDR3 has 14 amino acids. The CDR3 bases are TGCGCCAGCAGCCTAGCGGGAGGGCCAGATACGCAGTATTTT. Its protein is CASSLAGGPDTQYF.

The CDR3 is CASKPRLALSTDTQYF. CDR3 in DNA: TGTGCCAGCAAACCCCGGCTAGCGCTGAGCACAGATACGCAGTATTTT. This rearrangement joins TRBV2 to TRBJ2-3; tentative D call: TRBD2 (6 bases). The CDR3 is 16 residues long. CDR1 and CDR2 (germline): SNHLY, FYNNEI. V lost 7 bases and J lost 0, with 17 bases in between.

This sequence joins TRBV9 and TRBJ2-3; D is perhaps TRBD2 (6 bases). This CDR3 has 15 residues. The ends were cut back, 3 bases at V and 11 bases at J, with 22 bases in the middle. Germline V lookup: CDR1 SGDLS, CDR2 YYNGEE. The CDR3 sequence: CASSARDFSLGRQYF. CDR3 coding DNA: TGTGCCAGCAGCGCCCGGGACTTTTCCCTCGGGCGGCAGTATTTT.

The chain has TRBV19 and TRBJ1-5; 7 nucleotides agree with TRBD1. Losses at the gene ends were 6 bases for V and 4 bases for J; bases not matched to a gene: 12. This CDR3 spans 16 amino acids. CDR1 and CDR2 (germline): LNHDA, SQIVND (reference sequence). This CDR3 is CASSQGDRVPNQPQHF. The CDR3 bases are TGTGCCAGTAGCCAAGGCGACAGGGTTCCAAATCAGCCCCAGCATTTT.

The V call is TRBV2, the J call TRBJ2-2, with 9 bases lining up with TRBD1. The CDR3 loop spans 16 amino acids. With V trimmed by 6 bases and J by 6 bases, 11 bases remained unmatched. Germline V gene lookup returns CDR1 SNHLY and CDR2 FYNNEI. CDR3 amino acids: CASRQSVQGAAGELFF. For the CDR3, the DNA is TGTGCCAGCAGGCAATCGGTACAGGGGGCGGCCGGGGAGCTGTTTTTT.

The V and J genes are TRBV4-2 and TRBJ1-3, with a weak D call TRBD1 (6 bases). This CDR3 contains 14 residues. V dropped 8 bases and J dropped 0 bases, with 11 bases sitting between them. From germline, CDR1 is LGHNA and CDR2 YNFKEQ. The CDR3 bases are TGTGCCAGCGGAGGGGGTAACTCTGGAAACACCATATATTTT. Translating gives CASGGGNSGNTIYF.

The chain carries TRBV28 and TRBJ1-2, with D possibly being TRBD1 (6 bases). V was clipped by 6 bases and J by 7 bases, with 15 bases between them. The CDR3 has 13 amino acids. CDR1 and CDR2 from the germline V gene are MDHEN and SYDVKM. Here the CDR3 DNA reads TGTGCCAGCAGGGCGGGCAGGGGTGGTGGCTACACCTTC. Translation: CASRAGRGGGYTF.

The CDR3 sequence is CASSQGTGNQPQHF. The CDR3 nucleotides are TGCGCCAGCAGCCAAGGGACGGGCAATCAGCCCCAGCATTTT. The gene calls are TRBV4-3 and TRBJ1-5; unclear D gene. Germline V gene lookup returns CDR1 LGHNA and CDR2 YSLEER. The ends were cut back, 1 base at V and 2 bases at J, with 6 bases in the middle. The CDR3 spans 14 residues.

CDR3 nucleotide sequence: TGCAGCGCCCCAACAGGGGGCGATGACTATGGCTACACCTTC. It codes for CSAPTGGDDYGYTF. V gene TRBV29-1 combines with J gene TRBJ1-2, with 9 bases that match TRBD1. V was pared by 7 bases and J by 3 bases, with 9 bases of the junction left unmatched. The CDR3 sequence is 14 residues long. Germline CDR1 reads SQVTM; CDR2 reads ANQGSEA. The full variable domain, completed using reference TRBV29-1 and TRBJ1-2, is SAVISQKPSRDICQRGTSLTIQCQVDSQVTMMFWYRQQPGQSLTLIATANQGSEATYESGFVIDKFPISRPNLTFSTLTVSNMSPEDSSIYLCSAPTGGDDYGYTFGSGTRLTVV.

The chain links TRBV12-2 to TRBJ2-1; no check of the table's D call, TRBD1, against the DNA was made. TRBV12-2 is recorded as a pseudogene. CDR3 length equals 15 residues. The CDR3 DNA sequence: TGTGCAAGTCGCTACCCAGGGGTCTTGAGGAATGAGCAGTTCTTC. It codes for CASRYPGVLRNEQFF.